The rows below give T cell receptor beta chains drawn from one sample of a study of T cell responses to AZD1222 COVID-19 vaccine. Assay used: immunoSEQ multiplex PCR; TCRdb lists only in-frame clones, some missing. There are about 85,000 clones in the sample; roughly 90% occur only once, and 7% lies in the top ten. This specimen consisted of peripheral blood, obtained on day 0 of AZD1222 vaccination. The receptors come from an adult in good health. The CDR3 runs from the conserved cysteine through the conserved F or W. Fields, in order: D gene, J gene, clone size, V gene, CDR3 protein, CDR3 DNA. D genes are given only for firm matches. The listing skips clone size in some rows; elsewhere it reads once, few, many or a size class.

d_call: -
j_call: TRBJ2-2
clone_size: -
v_call: TRBV5-1
cdr3_aa: CASSLGGPRTGELFF
cdr3_nt: TGCGCCAGCAGCTTGGGGGGGCCAAGGACCGGGGAGCTGTTTTTT

d_call: -
j_call: TRBJ1-1
clone_size: -
v_call: TRBV5-6
cdr3_aa: CASSPYNTEAFF
cdr3_nt: TGTGCCAGCAGCCCTTATAACACTGAAGCTTTCTTT

d_call: -
j_call: TRBJ1-6
clone_size: -
v_call: TRBV19
cdr3_aa: CASSSSQGYNSPLHF
cdr3_nt: TGTGCCAGTAGTTCCTCCCAGGGATATAATTCACCCCTCCACTTT

d_call: TRBD2
j_call: TRBJ2-1
clone_size: -
v_call: TRBV28
cdr3_aa: CASSSGSGRTPRPFF
cdr3_nt: TGTGCCAGCAGTTCTGGTAGCGGGAGGACCCCTCGGCCGTTCTTC

d_call: -
j_call: TRBJ2-3
clone_size: -
v_call: TRBV5-1
cdr3_aa: CASSFKASGTTGDTQYF
cdr3_nt: TGCGCCAGCAGCTTTAAAGCGTCCGGGACAACCGGAGATACGCAGTATTTT

d_call: TRBD2
j_call: TRBJ2-1
clone_size: -
v_call: TRBV7-2
cdr3_aa: CASSSLAGVYNEQFF
cdr3_nt: TGTGCCAGCAGCTCCTTAGCGGGCGTATACAATGAGCAGTTCTTC

d_call: -
j_call: TRBJ2-2
clone_size: -
v_call: TRBV6-6
cdr3_aa: CASSPDSGSPGELFF
cdr3_nt: TGTGCCAGCAGCCCTGACTCGGGTTCTCCGGGGGAGCTGTTTTTT

d_call: TRBD2
j_call: TRBJ2-7
clone_size: few
v_call: TRBV5-1
cdr3_aa: CASSVTSGGAYEQYF
cdr3_nt: TGCGCCAGCAGCGTAACTAGCGGGGGGGCCTACGAGCAGTACTTC

d_call: -
j_call: TRBJ2-5
clone_size: -
v_call: TRBV19
cdr3_aa: CASSMKGIPKETQYF
cdr3_nt: TGTGCCAGTAGTATGAAGGGAATTCCGAAAGAGACCCAGTACTTC

d_call: -
j_call: TRBJ2-1
clone_size: -
v_call: TRBV19
cdr3_aa: CASSIGGRVGDEQFF
cdr3_nt: TGTGCCAGTAGTATCGGAGGCAGGGTGGGCGATGAGCAGTTCTTC

d_call: -
j_call: TRBJ1-6
clone_size: -
v_call: TRBV27
cdr3_aa: CASSYDNHNSPLHF
cdr3_nt: TGTGCCAGCAGTTACGACAACCATAATTCACCCCTCCACTTT

d_call: TRBD1
j_call: TRBJ1-1
clone_size: -
v_call: TRBV7-2
cdr3_aa: CASSLTGSNTEAFF
cdr3_nt: TGTGCCAGCAGCTTGACAGGGTCGAACACTGAAGCTTTCTTT

d_call: -
j_call: TRBJ2-2
clone_size: -
v_call: TRBV7-9
cdr3_aa: CASSLVGGMTGELFF
cdr3_nt: TGTGCCAGCAGCTTAGTTGGGGGAATGACCGGGGAGCTGTTTTTT

d_call: -
j_call: TRBJ2-5
clone_size: -
v_call: TRBV7-9
cdr3_aa: CASSLALAGQETQYF
cdr3_nt: TGTGCCAGCAGCTTAGCTTTGGCAGGACAAGAGACCCAGTACTTC

d_call: -
j_call: TRBJ1-5
clone_size: -
v_call: TRBV5-1
cdr3_aa: CASSPTGYQPQHF
cdr3_nt: TGCGCCAGCAGCCCGACAGGTTATCAGCCCCAGCATTTT

d_call: -
j_call: TRBJ1-2
clone_size: -
v_call: TRBV7-9
cdr3_aa: CASSLDGSYYGYTF
cdr3_nt: TGTGCCAGCAGCTTAGACGGCTCGTACTATGGCTACACCTTC

d_call: -
j_call: TRBJ1-1
clone_size: -
v_call: TRBV10-2
cdr3_aa: CASSESGARAFF
cdr3_nt: TGCGCCAGCAGTGAGTCAGGGGCTAGAGCTTTCTTT

d_call: TRBD1
j_call: TRBJ2-1
clone_size: -
v_call: TRBV19
cdr3_aa: CASKVDRGTYNEQFF
cdr3_nt: TGTGCCAGTAAAGTTGACAGGGGAACCTACAATGAGCAGTTCTTC

d_call: -
j_call: TRBJ2-5
clone_size: -
v_call: TRBV5-6
cdr3_aa: CASSSLLQGYGETQYF
cdr3_nt: TGTGCCAGCAGCTCTTTACTACAGGGTTATGGAGAGACCCAGTACTTC

d_call: -
j_call: TRBJ2-5
clone_size: -
v_call: TRBV29-1
cdr3_aa: CSVAKGTQETQYF
cdr3_nt: TGCAGCGTTGCTAAGGGGACCCAAGAGACCCAGTACTTC

d_call: TRBD2
j_call: TRBJ2-7
clone_size: -
v_call: TRBV5-4
cdr3_aa: CASSAASGRHEQYF
cdr3_nt: TGTGCCAGCAGCGCGGCTAGCGGGAGGCATGAGCAGTACTTC

d_call: TRBD1
j_call: TRBJ2-1
clone_size: -
v_call: TRBV6-5
cdr3_aa: CASSQGTGFYNEQFF
cdr3_nt: TGTGCCAGCAGCCAAGGGACAGGTTTTTACAATGAGCAGTTCTTC

d_call: -
j_call: TRBJ1-6
clone_size: -
v_call: TRBV5-1
cdr3_aa: CASSLESFSPLHF
cdr3_nt: TGCGCCAGCAGCTTGGAGTCATTTTCACCCCTCCACTTT

d_call: -
j_call: TRBJ1-1
clone_size: once
v_call: TRBV18
cdr3_aa: CASSPLQQVTEAFF
cdr3_nt: TGTGCCAGCTCACCACTTCAACAGGTCACTGAAGCTTTCTTT

d_call: -
j_call: TRBJ1-1
clone_size: -
v_call: TRBV19
cdr3_aa: CASSIDIGGKGTEAFF
cdr3_nt: TGTGCCAGTAGTATAGACATTGGGGGGAAGGGCACTGAAGCTTTCTTT

d_call: -
j_call: TRBJ1-4
clone_size: -
v_call: TRBV19
cdr3_aa: CASRGNEKLFF
cdr3_nt: TGTGCCAGTAGAGGGAATGAAAAACTGTTTTTT

d_call: -
j_call: TRBJ1-1
clone_size: -
v_call: TRBV9
cdr3_aa: CASSSQDSPNTEAFF
cdr3_nt: TGTGCCAGCAGCTCCCAGGACAGCCCTAACACTGAAGCTTTCTTT

d_call: -
j_call: TRBJ1-6
clone_size: once
v_call: TRBV6-1
cdr3_aa: CASSETEGFSPLHF
cdr3_nt: TGTGCCAGCAGTGAAACGGAGGGTTTCTCACCCCTCCACTTT

d_call: -
j_call: TRBJ1-6
clone_size: -
v_call: TRBV6-5
cdr3_aa: CASSYETGVNSPLHF
cdr3_nt: TGTGCCAGCAGTTACGAGACAGGAGTGAATTCACCCCTCCACTTT

d_call: -
j_call: TRBJ1-1
clone_size: few
v_call: TRBV19
cdr3_aa: CASSIKGDTEAFF
cdr3_nt: TGTGCCAGTAGTATAAAGGGGGACACTGAAGCTTTCTTT

d_call: -
j_call: TRBJ2-1
clone_size: -
v_call: TRBV9
cdr3_aa: CASSETRNEQFF
cdr3_nt: TGTGCCAGCAGCGAGACAAGAAATGAGCAGTTCTTC

d_call: TRBD1
j_call: TRBJ1-5
clone_size: -
v_call: TRBV19
cdr3_aa: CASSVGTGNQPQHF
cdr3_nt: TGTGCCAGTAGTGTGGGGACAGGCAATCAGCCCCAGCATTTT

d_call: -
j_call: TRBJ1-1
clone_size: -
v_call: TRBV10-2
cdr3_aa: CASSESLGLATEAFF
cdr3_nt: TGCGCCAGCAGTGAGTCGTTAGGGTTAGCCACTGAAGCTTTCTTT

d_call: -
j_call: TRBJ1-1
clone_size: once
v_call: TRBV7-8
cdr3_aa: CASSLFAGSTEAFF
cdr3_nt: TGTGCCAGCAGCTTGTTCGCCGGGTCCACTGAAGCTTTCTTT